The rows below give T cell receptor beta chains drawn from one sample of a study of T cell repertoires in cytomegalovirus infection. A single record per CDR3 protein comes from TCRdb applying MiXCR to the reads. The sample carries about 130,000 distinct CDR3 sequences, approximately 8.8% recorded once. Specimen: PBMCs. The receptors originated from a human donor in good health (CMV status not recorded). Some clones in this sample may be carry-over from other donors' samples. CDR3s include the opening cysteine and the closing phenylalanine or tryptophan. The D gene is left open where the match is weak. Clone sizes are given selectively: once, few, many, or a class where the clone is expanded.

many	-	TRBV2	TRBJ2-1	TGTGCCAGCAGTGAACTGGGGATGTCCTACAATGAGCAGTTCTTC	CASSELGMSYNEQFF
-	-	TRBV29-1	TRBJ2-3	TGCAGCTTCAGGCGGGATACGCAGTATTTT	CSFRRDTQYF
many	-	TRBV28	TRBJ2-7	TGTGCCAGCAGAGGGGGTAGGGCCTACGAGCAGTACTTC	CASRGGRAYEQYF
many	-	TRBV7-9	TRBJ2-3	TGTGCCAGCAGCTTTGGGGGGCTGACAGATACGCAGTATTTT	CASSFGGLTDTQYF
many	-	TRBV12-3/TRBV12-4	TRBJ2-3	TGTGCCAGCAGTTCCCTAATGGCGGGTCTGGCAGATACGCAGTATTTT	CASSSLMAGLADTQYF
many	TRBD1	TRBV7-2	TRBJ2-2	TGTGCCAGCAGCTCAACAGGGGGCGCGAATACCGGGGAGCTGTTTTTT	CASSSTGGANTGELFF
many	TRBD1	TRBV9	TRBJ2-3	TGTGCCAGCAGCTCACCGACAGGGGTGGCTACGCAGTATTTT	CASSSPTGVATQYF
-	-	TRBV6-2/TRBV6-3	TRBJ2-5	TGTGCCATAACGGCAGACCGGTGGGAGACCCAGTACTTC	CAITADRWETQYF
few	-	TRBV5-1	TRBJ2-1	TGCGCCAGCAGCTTGACCGGGGGATATGAGCAGTTCTTC	CASSLTGGYEQFF
many	-	TRBV5-6	TRBJ1-2	TGTGCCAGCAGCTTGCCCGGGGGCGGCTATGGCTACACCTTC	CASSLPGGGYGYTF
many	-	TRBV12-3/TRBV12-4	TRBJ2-3	TGTGCCAGCAGTTTCGGGGCCATGGGCACAGATACGCAGTATTTT	CASSFGAMGTDTQYF
few	-	TRBV19	TRBJ1-2	TGTGCCAGTAGTATAGAACGCGGGAGCTACACCTTC	CASSIERGSYTF
many	-	TRBV28	TRBJ1-2	TGTGCCAGCAGTTTCTTCGGGGAAGGCTACACCTTC	CASSFFGEGYTF
-	TRBD1	TRBV14	TRBJ1-4	TGTGCCAGCAGCCAAGATGCTTGGACAGGGATAGGGGAAAAACTGTTTTTT	CASSQDAWTGIGEKLFF
many	-	TRBV6-6	TRBJ2-7	TGTGCCAGCGACAGATCCTACTACGAGCAGTACTTC	CASDRSYYEQYF
many	-	TRBV6-6	TRBJ2-3	TGTGCCAGCAACTTACATCGGGGAAACACAGATACGCAGTATTTT	CASNLHRGNTDTQYF
many	-	TRBV6-5	TRBJ2-7	TGTGCCAGCAGTTACGGGGGGTACAGGGGCAACGACGAGCAGTACTTC	CASSYGGYRGNDEQYF
many	-	TRBV20-1	TRBJ1-2	TGCAGTGCTAGAGATCATCAGGGAGCTAACTATGGCTACACCTTC	CSARDHQGANYGYTF
many	-	TRBV7-2	TRBJ2-5	TGTGCCAGCAGCTTATCTGGGAGCCGAGAGACCCAGTACTTC	CASSLSGSRETQYF
few	-	TRBV19	TRBJ2-2	TGTGCCGTCTACGGAGGGAAGAACACCGGGGAGCTGTTTTTT	CAVYGGKNTGELFF
many	-	TRBV28	TRBJ1-1	TGTGCCAGCAGTCAGCCGGGCAGAGGCACTGAAGCTTTCTTT	CASSQPGRGTEAFF
many	-	TRBV7-2	TRBJ1-1	TGTGCCAGCAGCCCGGACACGGGGAGGACCACTGAAGCTTTCTTT	CASSPDTGRTTEAFF
-	-	TRBV11-3	TRBJ2-1	TGTGCCAGCAGCCCCGGCGGTAGTTTCTATGAGCAGTTCTTC	CASSPGGSFYEQFF
many	-	TRBV7-2	TRBJ1-2	TGTGCCAGCAGCTTAGAATCGGCTAACTATGGCTACACCTTC	CASSLESANYGYTF
many	-	TRBV2	TRBJ1-1	TGTGCCGCGGGGAGGATATTAAGGAACACTGAAGCTTTCTTT	CAAGRILRNTEAFF
many	-	TRBV12-3/TRBV12-4	TRBJ2-5	TGTGCCAGCAGTTTAGGACAGCCTCAAGAGACCCAGTACTTC	CASSLGQPQETQYF
many	-	TRBV25-1	TRBJ2-2	TGTGCCAGCAGTGAAAGGGAGAAGGAATCCGGGGAGCTGTTTTTT	CASSEREKESGELFF
many	TRBD1	TRBV11-2	TRBJ1-6	TGTGCCAGCGGACGACAGGGATCAGTTTCACCCCTCCACTTT	CASGRQGSVSPLHF
-	TRBD2	TRBV20-1	TRBJ2-3	TGCAGTGCGGAGTTAGCGGGGGGTTCGGATGATACGCAGTATTTT	CSAELAGGSDDTQYF
-	-	TRBV20-1	TRBJ2-7	TGCAGTGCTGAGGACCGCTCCTACGAGCAGTACTTC	CSAEDRSYEQYF
many	-	TRBV28	TRBJ1-2	TGTGCCAGCAGTTTATATGGGACCCAGGGGACCTATGGCTACACCTTC	CASSLYGTQGTYGYTF
few	TRBD1	TRBV2	TRBJ1-4	TGTGCCAGCAGTCGGGACAGGGGTTTTGAAAAACTGTTTTTT	CASSRDRGFEKLFF
many	-	TRBV28	TRBJ1-1	TGTGCCAGCAGCCCGGATGCTCGAGAGAACACTGAAGCTTTCTTT	CASSPDARENTEAFF
many	-	TRBV7-2	TRBJ2-2	TGTGCCAGCAGCTTACTGAGAGGTGGCACCGGGGAGCTGTTTTTT	CASSLLRGGTGELFF
few	-	TRBV4-1	TRBJ2-1	TGCGCCAGCAGCACACAAGCTGCTAGTGCCTACAATGAGCAGTTCTTC	CASSTQAASAYNEQFF
many	-	TRBV4-1	TRBJ2-1	TGCGCCAGCAGCCAAGTCTTCCAAGGGGTGAATGAGCAGTTCTTC	CASSQVFQGVNEQFF
-	-	TRBV6-5	TRBJ1-1	TGTGCCAGCAGTTACGGCCGGGGGAACACTGAAGCTTTCTTT	CASSYGRGNTEAFF
many	-	TRBV7-6	TRBJ2-7	TGTGCCAGCAGCGCGCGACAGGCTGGGGACTACGAGCAGTACTTC	CASSARQAGDYEQYF
many	-	TRBV28	TRBJ2-1	TGTGCCAGCAACAGACAGGGGAGGGACAATGAGCAGTTCTTC	CASNRQGRDNEQFF
once	-	TRBV29-1	TRBJ2-7	TGCAGCGTTGAAGATCGAACCAGACCGTTCCGGCGGACCTACGAGCAGTACTTC	CSVEDRTRPFRRTYEQYF
many	-	TRBV5-1	TRBJ1-1	TGCGCCAGCAGCTTAAGCGGTATGAACACTGAAGCTTTCTTT	CASSLSGMNTEAFF
-	TRBD2	TRBV10-3	TRBJ2-3	TGTGCCATCAGTGAGCCCGTTTTCCGGACTAGCGGGGGAGTGGATACGCAGTATTTT	CAISEPVFRTSGGVDTQYF
many	TRBD1	TRBV10-3	TRBJ2-2	TGTGCCATCAGTCCGGGACAGGGGGCGACCGGGGAGCTGTTTTTT	CAISPGQGATGELFF
few	-	TRBV15	TRBJ1-5	TGTGCCACCAGCAGAGGGGGGTGGTTCGGTCAGCCCCAGCATTTT	CATSRGGWFGQPQHF